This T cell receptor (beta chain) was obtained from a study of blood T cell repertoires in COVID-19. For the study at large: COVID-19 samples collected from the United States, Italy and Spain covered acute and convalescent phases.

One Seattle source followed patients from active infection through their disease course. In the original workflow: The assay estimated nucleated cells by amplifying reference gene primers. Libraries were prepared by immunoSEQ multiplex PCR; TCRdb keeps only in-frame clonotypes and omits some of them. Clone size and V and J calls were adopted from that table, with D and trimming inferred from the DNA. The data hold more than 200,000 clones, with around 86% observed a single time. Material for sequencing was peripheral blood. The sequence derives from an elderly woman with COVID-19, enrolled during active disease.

The CDR3 loop reads CASSKAGKGNTGELFF. The CDR3 nucleotides read TGTGCCAGTAGTAAAGCAGGGAAAGGGAACACCGGGGAGCTGTTTTTT. This chain connects TRBV19 to TRBJ2-2, with D perhaps matching TRBD1 (5 bases). The germline gives CDR1 LNHDA, CDR2 SQIVND (reference sequence). There are 16 residues in the CDR3. Trimming stripped 4 bases from V and 1 base from J, with 13 bases between.